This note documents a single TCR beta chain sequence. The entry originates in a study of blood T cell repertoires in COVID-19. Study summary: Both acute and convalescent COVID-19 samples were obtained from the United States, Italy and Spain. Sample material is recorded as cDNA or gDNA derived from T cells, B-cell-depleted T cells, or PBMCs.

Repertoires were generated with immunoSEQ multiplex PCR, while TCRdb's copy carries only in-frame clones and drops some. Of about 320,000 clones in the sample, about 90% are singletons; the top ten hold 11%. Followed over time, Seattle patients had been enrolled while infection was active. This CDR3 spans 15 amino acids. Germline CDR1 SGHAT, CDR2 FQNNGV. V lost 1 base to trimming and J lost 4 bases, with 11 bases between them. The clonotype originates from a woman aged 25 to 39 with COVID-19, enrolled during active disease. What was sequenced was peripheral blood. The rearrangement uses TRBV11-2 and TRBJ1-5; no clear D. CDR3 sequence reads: CASSLGSQKNQPQHF. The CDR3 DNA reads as TGTGCCAGCAGCTTAGGTAGCCAGAAGAATCAGCCCCAGCATTTT. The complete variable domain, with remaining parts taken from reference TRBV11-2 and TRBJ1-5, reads EAGVAQSPRYKIIEKRQSVAFWCNPISGHATLYWYQQILGQGPKLLIQFQNNGVVDDSQLPKDRFSAERLKGVDSTLKIQPAKLEDSAVYLCASSLGSQKNQPQHFGDGTRLSIL.